This T cell receptor (beta chain) was sequenced in a study of OX40 agonist ivuxolimab in advanced cancers. Study overall: Subjects had a mean age of around 60 years, with a range of roughly 20 to 79; more than 75% were male. Partial responses were achieved by three patients, one with hepatocellular carcinoma and two with cutaneous melanoma.

Sequenced by immunoSEQ multiplex PCR; TCRdb stores in-frame clones only, minus some. The sample includes roughly 60,000 clones, 80% to 95% seen only once; the top ten take 25%. Broader study findings: Clonal expansion in partial responders at 0.1-3.0 mg/kg ranked among the lowest.

A remark on this clone: The antigen is undetermined.

Germline V gene sequence: CDR1 LNHNV, CDR2 YYDKDF (reference sequence). The CDR3 is 14 amino acids. J was trimmed by 1 base and V by 0 bases; bases with no gene match: 0. The sequence derives from an adult with an advanced solid tumor such as melanoma, head and neck, liver or kidney cancer. The source was CD4+ or CD8+ T cells sorted from blood, collected in a trial of the OX40 agonist ivuxolimab. V and J are TRBV15 and TRBJ2-7; 7 positions agree with TRBD1. CDR3 sequence reads: CATSRETGSYEQYF. CDR3 bases: TGTGCCACCAGCAGAGAGACAGGGTCCTACGAGCAGTACTTC.